The following is a TCR beta chain sequence with its context. Per the original methods: Reference gene primers were amplified, and this amplification served to estimate nucleated cell counts. Sequenced by immunoSEQ multiplex PCR; TCRdb stores in-frame clones only, minus some. V and J calls and clone size are given by that table; D and trimming were obtained from the DNA. The sample lists under 200,000 clones; around 84% were seen once. The data were taken from a study of blood T cell repertoires in COVID-19. Looking at the study overall: The study drew acute and convalescent COVID-19 samples from the United States, Italy and Spain. Nucleic acid was either cDNA or gDNA, and it came from T cells, B-cell-depleted T cells, or PBMCs.

The CDR3 sequence is 13 residues long. Germline assignment: CDR1 SNHLY and CDR2 FYNNEI. V was pared by 11 bases and J by 1 base, with 14 bases between. V usage is TRBV2 and J usage is TRBJ1-2; maybe TRBD1 (5 bases). The receptor was isolated from a man aged 30 to 45 with active or convalescent COVID-19. Sequencing was done on a sample of peripheral blood. CDR3: CAGLGGDNYGYTF. As DNA, the CDR3 is TGTGCCGGTCTGGGGGGAGATAACTATGGCTACACCTTC. The full variable domain, completed using reference TRBV2 and TRBJ1-2, is EPEVTQTPSHQVTQMGQEVILRCVPISNHLYFYWYRQILGQKVEFLVSFYNNEISEKSEIFDDQFSVERPDGSNFTLKIRSTKLEDSAMYFCAGLGGDNYGYTFGSGTRLTVV.